Listed here are 26 T cell receptor beta chains from one sample, sequenced in a study of post-analysis software for immune sequencing data. Unique molecular identifiers had been added to the TCR beta cDNA libraries. TCRdb reprocessed the PCR reads via MiXCR and lists one record per CDR3 protein. The repertoire includes roughly 800,000 distinct CDR3 sequences, around 50% of them detected once, and approximately 4.5% sits in the top ten. For these receptors, no antigen is known. Study-wide results and limits: With TRBV5-6, TRBV5-1 and TRBV20-1 included, several TRBV segments were more frequent in patients than in controls.

The sample was blood. The receptors here all came from a girl aged 5-17 years with multiple sclerosis.

The chain has TRBV5-1 and TRBJ2-5; a weak D match, TRBD1 (6 bases). The V gene's germline CDR1 is SGHRS and CDR2 YFSETQ. The CDR3 covers 14 residues. V lost 4 bases and J lost 2, with 12 bases in between. CDR3 protein: CASSQTGKQETQYF. CDR3 in DNA: TGCGCCAGCAGCCAGACAGGAAAACAAGAGACCCAGTACTTC. The full variable domain, its missing parts supplied by reference TRBV5-1 and TRBJ2-5, is KAGVTQTPRYLIKTRGQQVTLSCSPISGHRSVSWYQQTPGQGLQFLFEYFSETQRNKGNFPGRFSGRQFSNSRSEMNVSTLELGDSALYLCASSQTGKQETQYFGPGTRLLVL.

V and J are TRBV29-1 and TRBJ2-4; 9 bases fit TRBD2. The DNA end favors TRBJ2-7, so the J call may be wrong. The CDR3 contains 13 residues. Germline CDR1 SQVTM, CDR2 ANQGSEA. In DNA form, the CDR3 reads TGCAGCGCCGGGACTAGCAGGAGCTACGAGCAGTACTTC. It specifies CSAGTSRSYEQYF.

V gene TRBV20-1 combines with J gene TRBJ1-1; 8 nucleotides agree with TRBD1. The CDR3 contains 13 residues. Looked up from germline, CDR1 is DFQATT and CDR2 is SNEGSKA (reference sequence). The CDR3 protein is CNIPGQGRTEAFF. CDR3 nucleotides: TGCAATATCCCTGGACAGGGTCGTACTGAAGCTTTCTTT.

The chain has TRBV29-1 and TRBJ2-7; a possible D gene is TRBD2 (6 bases). CDR3 length: 13 amino acids. Germline CDR1 SQVTM, CDR2 ANQGSEA. Trimming shortened V by 7 bases and J by 2 bases, and 15 bases separated the two germline ends. The CDR3 is CSAQARGTYEQYF. In DNA form, the CDR3 reads TGCAGCGCTCAGGCCCGGGGGACCTACGAGCAGTACTTC.

The chain uses TRBV12-3 or TRBV12-4 and TRBJ2-7, with D perhaps given as TRBD1 or TRBD2 (5 bases each). The CDR3 is 13 residues long. Trimming pared 4 bases from V and 3 bases from J, leaving 10 bases between. CDR3 nucleotides: TGTGCCAGCAGTTGGGGACGGATCTACGAGCAGTACTTC. Protein sequence: CASSWGRIYEQYF.

This chain connects TRBV6-6 to TRBJ1-5; 10 bases align to TRBD1. The CDR3 has 16 amino acids. In germline, CDR1 is MNHNY, CDR2 SVGAGI (reference sequence). V lost 4 bases to trimming and J lost 5 bases; unmatched junction nucleotides: 8. The CDR3 DNA sequence: TGTGCCAGCAGTTTATCGGGACAGGGGAATTATCAGCCCCAGCATTTT. Amino acid sequence: CASSLSGQGNYQPQHF.

CDR3 DNA: TGTGCCAGCTTCCGGACTAGCGGGAGAGAGACCCAGTACTTC. Translating it yields CASFRTSGRETQYF. The genes are TRBV7-9 and TRBJ2-5; the match to TRBD2 covers 13 bases. This CDR3 contains 14 residues. The V and J ends lost 8 bases and 4 bases, in that order; junction bases with no gene match: 4. CDR1 SEHNR and CDR2 FQNEAQ come from the germline V gene (reference sequence).

This chain uses TRBV9 with TRBJ2-3; D perhaps matches TRBD2 (5 bases). This CDR3 is built from 14 residues. V lost 0 bases to trimming and J lost 7 bases, with 12 bases between them. Germline loops: CDR1 SGDLS, CDR2 YYNGEE. The CDR3 loop is CASSVDREGYTQYF. CDR3 bases: TGTGCCAGCAGCGTAGACAGAGAGGGATATACGCAGTATTTT.

The rearrangement uses TRBV6-2 or TRBV6-3 and TRBJ2-6; no reliable D call. CDR3 length: 15 residues. The germline V and J ends were trimmed by 2 bases and 1 base, with 6 bases remaining between them. Germline V CDR1 and CDR2: MNHEY, SVGEGT. CDR3 amino acids: CASSYEESGANVLTF. Here the CDR3 DNA reads TGTGCCAGCAGTTACGAGGAATCTGGGGCCAACGTCCTGACTTTC.

This chain joins TRBV15 and TRBJ2-7; the D gene is possibly TRBD1 (6 bases). The CDR3 spans 14 residues. V gave up 4 bases and J gave up 4 bases, with 14 bases separating them. The germline V gene has CDR1 LNHNV and CDR2 YYDKDF (reference sequence). The CDR3 is CATSKSRDKYEQYF. For the CDR3, the DNA is TGTGCCACCAGCAAAAGCCGGGACAAATACGAGCAGTACTTC.

The J gene is TRBJ1-6, the V gene TRBV6-5; D is uncertain. V dropped 0 bases and J dropped 0 bases, with 9 bases sitting between them. The CDR3 is 17 residues long. Germline V gene data show CDR1 as MNHEY and CDR2 as SVGAGI. This CDR3 is CASSYSGITSYNSPLHF. In nucleotides, the CDR3 is TGTGCCAGCAGTTACTCTGGTATTACCTCCTATAATTCACCCCTCCACTTT.

CDR3 region: CASSETGQGLGNEQFF. The DNA for the CDR3 is TGTGCCAGCAGCGAAACAGGACAGGGTTTAGGCAATGAGCAGTTCTTC. The chain uses TRBV7-3 and TRBJ2-1, with 8 bases lining up with TRBD1. The V gene's germline CDR1 is SGHTA and CDR2 FQGTGA. CDR3 length equals 16 residues. V lost 5 bases and J lost 6; bases outside the gene matches: 12.

This sequence joins TRBV27 and TRBJ2-6; 7 bases line up with TRBD1. The CDR3 is 18 amino acids. The germline V gene has CDR1 MNHEY and CDR2 SMNVEV (reference sequence). The trim removed 5 bases at V and 0 bases at J, leaving 10 bases unmatched. In DNA form, the CDR3 reads TGTGCCAGCAGTCCTTACAGGGGTTCCCTCTCTGGGGCCAACGTCCTGACTTTC. The encoded protein is CASSPYRGSLSGANVLTF.

The J gene is TRBJ2-7, the V gene TRBV5-1, with D tentatively TRBD2 (5 bases). The germline V gene encodes CDR1 SGHRS and CDR2 YFSETQ. The CDR3 consists of 16 residues. Trimming cost V 4 bases and J 0 bases, with 17 bases left between them. In DNA form, the CDR3 reads TGCGCCAGCAGCGCGAAGCCAGCGGAGAGCTCCTACGAGCAGTACTTC. It yields the protein CASSAKPAESSYEQYF. Combining the CDR3 with reference TRBV5-1 and TRBJ2-7 gives the whole variable domain KAGVTQTPRYLIKTRGQQVTLSCSPISGHRSVSWYQQTPGQGLQFLFEYFSETQRNKGNFPGRFSGRQFSNSRSEMNVSTLELGDSALYLCASSAKPAESSYEQYFGPGTRLTVT.

The chain uses TRBV20-1 and TRBJ1-5, with D uncertain. The CDR3 sequence is 13 residues long. V gave up 5 bases and J gave up 0 bases, with 8 bases separating them. Germline lookup yields CDR1 DFQATT and CDR2 SNEGSKA (reference sequence). The CDR3 region is CSAQTDSNQPQHF. The CDR3, as DNA: TGCAGTGCTCAGACCGATAGCAATCAGCCCCAGCATTTT.

The V gene is TRBV7-3, the J gene TRBJ2-4; no definite D call. The J call may be in error: the DNA end matches TRBJ2-5 better. This CDR3 has 13 residues. Germline-derived CDR1 and CDR2 are SGHTA and FQGTGA. The CDR3 bases are TGTGCCAGCAGCCCGAGTCACTTAGAGACCCAGTACTTC. Protein: CASSPSHLETQYF.

This clonotype was picked up a small number of times. Germline and junction disagree at one end, which may indicate a read error. This CDR3 reads CATSREQGDSRPQHF. DNA of the CDR3: TGTGCCACCAGTAGAGAACAGGGTGATAGTCGGCCCCAGCATTTT. The chain employs TRBV15 and TRBJ1-5; possibly TRBD1 for D (6 bases). Germline CDR1 reads LNHNV; CDR2 reads YYDKDF (reference sequence). The length of the CDR3 is 15 residues.

The rearrangement links TRBV20-1 to TRBJ2-4; 9 nucleotides line up with TRBD1. The end of the DNA fits TRBJ2-7 better, so the J call may be wrong. The CDR3 runs to 14 residues. Germline CDR1 is DFQATT and CDR2 is SNEGSKA (reference sequence). DNA for the CDR3: TGCAGTGCCAGGCCGGGACAGGGTCAGTACGAGCAGTACTTC. Translating gives CSARPGQGQYEQYF.

The chain uses TRBV12-3 or TRBV12-4 and TRBJ1-1; D ambiguous. Deletions cut 7 bases from V and 0 bases from J, with 15 bases between. The CDR3 runs to 15 residues. CDR3 DNA sequence: TGTGCCAGCAACCCCGTCTCGGGTTTGAACACTGAAGCTTTCTTT. It is translated as CASNPVSGLNTEAFF.

The chain couples TRBV27 to TRBJ2-1, with TRBD1 matching 7 bases. The CDR3 sequence is 16 residues long. V lost 3 bases, J lost 7 bases, and 12 bases stayed unmatched. Germline CDR1 is MNHEY and CDR2 is SMNVEV (reference sequence). The CDR3 region is CASSFSARQGGNEQFF. CDR3 coding DNA: TGTGCCAGCAGTTTCTCCGCCCGACAGGGTGGTAATGAGCAGTTCTTC.

The gene calls are TRBV29-1 and TRBJ2-1; no definite D call. CDR3 size: 14 residues. The germline V and J ends were trimmed by 3 bases and 5 bases, with 14 bases remaining between them. CDR1 and CDR2 (germline): SQVTM, ANQGSEA. In DNA, the CDR3 is TGCAGCGTTGACGATGGGCTACTGGACAATGAGCAGTTCTTC. Translation: CSVDDGLLDNEQFF.

The CDR3 DNA sequence: TGTGCCAGCAGGAGACAGGGGCTAGCCTACGAGCAGTACTTC. Translating it yields CASRRQGLAYEQYF. This chain links TRBV7-6 with TRBJ2-7; 8 nucleotides agree with TRBD1. The CDR3 consists of 14 residues. From germline, CDR1 is SGHVS and CDR2 FNYEAQ. Losses at the gene ends were 6 bases for V and 2 bases for J; bases not matched to a gene: 6.

This clonotype appeared once. The chain links TRBV5-6 to TRBJ1-1; D unclear. CDR1 and CDR2 from the germline V gene are SGHDT and YYEEEE. Between the trimmed V and J ends, which lost 2 bases and 7 bases, there was a span of 21 bases. This CDR3 contains 16 residues. Written as DNA, the CDR3 is TGTGCCAGCAGCTTCTTTACACGGACGGACGATCTTGAAGCTTTCTTT. This sequence encodes CASSFFTRTDDLEAFF.

V gene TRBV24-1 combines with J gene TRBJ2-7; 7 bases are shared with TRBD1. Germline CDR1 reads KGHDR; CDR2 reads SFDVKD. The CDR3 runs 16 residues. The V segment lost 3 bases and the J segment 2 bases; nucleotides outside the gene matches: 9. The CDR3 DNA follows: TGTGCCACCAGTGATCCAACCTCGGGACAGACCTACGAGCAGTACTTC. Translating gives CATSDPTSGQTYEQYF.

The chain employs TRBV7-9 and TRBJ2-4, with 11 bases lining up with TRBD2. The CDR3 extends over 16 amino acids. Germline V gene data show CDR1 as SEHNR and CDR2 as FQNEAQ (reference sequence). V was clipped by 5 bases and J by 6 bases; unmatched bases: 9. The CDR3 reads CASSQILAGVRNIQYF. The CDR3 nucleotides are TGTGCCAGCAGCCAGATACTAGCGGGAGTTAGAAACATTCAGTACTTC. The variable domain in full, completed from reference TRBV7-9 and TRBJ2-4, reads DTGVSQNPRHKITKRGQNVTFRCDPISEHNRLYWYRQTLGQGPEFLTYFQNEAQLEKSRLLSDRFSAERPKGSFSTLEIQRTEQGDSAMYLCASSQILAGVRNIQYFGAGTRLSVL.

The J gene is TRBJ2-7, the V gene TRBV20-1; TRBD2 agrees at 9 bases. With V trimmed by 0 bases and J by 0 bases, 3 bases remained unmatched. The germline CDR1 and CDR2 sequences are DFQATT and SNEGSKA (reference sequence). This CDR3 comprises 15 residues. CDR3 in DNA: TGCAGTGCTAGAGAGAGCGGGGGGCCCTCCTACGAGCAGTACTTC. Its protein is CSARESGGPSYEQYF.